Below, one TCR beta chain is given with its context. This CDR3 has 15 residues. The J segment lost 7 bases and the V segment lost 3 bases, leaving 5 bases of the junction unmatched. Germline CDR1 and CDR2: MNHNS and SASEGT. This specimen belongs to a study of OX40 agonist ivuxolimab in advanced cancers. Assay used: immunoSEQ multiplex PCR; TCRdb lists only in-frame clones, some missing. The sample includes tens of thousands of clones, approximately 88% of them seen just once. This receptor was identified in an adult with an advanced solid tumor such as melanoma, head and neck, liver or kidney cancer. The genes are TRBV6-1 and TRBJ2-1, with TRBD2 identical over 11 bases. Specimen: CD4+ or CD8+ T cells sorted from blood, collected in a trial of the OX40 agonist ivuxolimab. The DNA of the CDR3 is TGTGCCAGCAGTGAGGCTAGCGGGGGGTCAAATGAGCAGTTCTTC. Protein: CASSEASGGSNEQFF.